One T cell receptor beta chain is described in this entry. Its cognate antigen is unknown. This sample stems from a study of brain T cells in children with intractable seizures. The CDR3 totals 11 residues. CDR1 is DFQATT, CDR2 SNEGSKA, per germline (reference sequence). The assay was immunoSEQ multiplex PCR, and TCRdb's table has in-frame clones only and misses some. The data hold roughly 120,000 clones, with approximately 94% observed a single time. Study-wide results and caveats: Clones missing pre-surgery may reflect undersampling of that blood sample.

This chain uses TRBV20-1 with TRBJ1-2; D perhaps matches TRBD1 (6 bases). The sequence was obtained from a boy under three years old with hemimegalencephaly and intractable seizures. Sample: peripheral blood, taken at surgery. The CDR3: CGKTGLGGYTF. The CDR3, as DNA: TGCGGAAAGACAGGCCTTGGAGGCTACACCTTC.